These 27 T cell receptor beta chains share one sample of origin, sequenced in a study of control samples from healthy donors and cancer patients. Sequenced by immunoSEQ multiplex PCR; TCRdb stores in-frame clones only, minus some. This table has 260,000 or so clones, about 80% appearing once. The sample taken for sequencing was PBMCs. All receptors come from a woman aged 60-75 years with lung cancer.

The V gene is TRBV2, the J gene TRBJ1-2; 8 bases are shared with TRBD1. This CDR3 is 15 amino acids long. Trimming removed 7 bases from V and 6 bases from J; junction bases left unmatched: 13. Germline assignment: CDR1 SNHLY and CDR2 FYNNEI. Written as DNA, the CDR3 is TGTGCCAGCACCTTAAAAAGACAGGGGCCGAATGGCTACACCTTC. The encoded protein is CASTLKRQGPNGYTF.

This chain connects TRBV5-1 to TRBJ2-5; the match to TRBD1 covers 8 bases. CDR1 SGHRS and CDR2 YFSETQ come from the germline V gene. The CDR3 extends over 15 amino acids. J was trimmed by 5 bases and V by 4 bases; bases with no gene match: 10. CDR3 region: CASSKPDRAEETQYF. CDR3 nucleotide sequence: TGCGCCAGCAGCAAACCGGACAGGGCCGAGGAGACCCAGTACTTC.

The genes are TRBV5-1 and TRBJ1-1, with D hard to call. Germline lookup yields CDR1 SGHRS and CDR2 YFSETQ. This CDR3 has 14 amino acids. V was cut by 0 bases and J by 2 bases, with 8 bases left in between. DNA of the CDR3: TGCGCCAGCAGCTTGGCGGTCGGAAACACTGAAGCTTTCTTT. It translates to CASSLAVGNTEAFF.

This chain connects TRBV11-2 to TRBJ2-7; 7 bases are a match to TRBD2. Germline V gene data show CDR1 as SGHAT and CDR2 as FQNNGV. V was pared by 3 bases and J by 4 bases, with 9 bases of the junction left unmatched. This CDR3 has 15 amino acids. CDR3 coding DNA: TGTGCCAGCAGCTTTGGGAGTAGCGGGCTTTACGAGCAGTACTTC. This translates into CASSFGSSGLYEQYF. The entire variable domain, with the rest obtained from reference TRBV11-2 and TRBJ2-7, is as follows: EAGVAQSPRYKIIEKRQSVAFWCNPISGHATLYWYQQILGQGPKLLIQFQNNGVVDDSQLPKDRFSAERLKGVDSTLKIQPAKLEDSAVYLCASSFGSSGLYEQYFGPGTRLTVT.

The chain carries TRBV24-1 and TRBJ2-2; 10 bases fit TRBD2. V dropped 3 bases and J dropped 3; count of bases not matched to a gene: 12. Germline CDR1 is KGHDR and CDR2 is SFDVKD. The CDR3 consists of 19 residues. CDR3 bases: TGTGCCACCAGTGATGCCCTAGCGGGAGAACGTTCGGACACCGGGGAGCTGTTTTTT. Amino acids: CATSDALAGERSDTGELFF.

This chain links TRBV5-8 with TRBJ1-5; 10 positions agree with TRBD1. CDR1 and CDR2 from the germline V gene are SGHTS and YDEGEE. Trimming took 2 bases from V and 5 from J; bases not matched to a gene: 10. This CDR3 is 17 amino acids long. The CDR3 loop reads CASSLAGQGRGDQPQHF. The CDR3 DNA follows: TGTGCCAGCAGCTTAGCGGGACAGGGGAGAGGGGATCAGCCCCAGCATTTT.

The J gene is TRBJ2-5, the V gene TRBV5-1; 10 nucleotides match TRBD1. Germline V lookup: CDR1 SGHRS, CDR2 YFSETQ. This CDR3 is built from 16 residues. Trimming took 7 bases from V and 5 from J; bases not matched to a gene: 14. The CDR3 bases are TGCGCCAGCCGACCGGGACAGGGGCCAATGAAGGAGACCCAGTACTTC. Protein: CASRPGQGPMKETQYF.

The V and J genes are TRBV6-5 and TRBJ2-1, with 9 positions matching TRBD1. Germline V gives CDR1 MNHEY, CDR2 SVGAGI. Trimming removed 6 bases from V and 7 bases from J; junction bases left unmatched: 4. This CDR3 is built from 13 residues. This chain's CDR3 is CASRGTGLNEQFF. CDR3 coding DNA: TGTGCCAGCAGGGGGACAGGGTTAAATGAGCAGTTCTTC.

J is TRBJ2-1 and V is TRBV18, with unresolved D. The length of the CDR3 is 14 residues. Germline CDR1 KGHSH, CDR2 LQKENI. Trimming removed 0 bases from V and 6 bases from J, with 9 bases in between. The DNA of the CDR3 is TGTGCCAGCTCACCACCGGCTAGGTCCAATGAGCAGTTCTTC. Translating gives CASSPPARSNEQFF.

The genes are TRBV5-1 and TRBJ1-6; possible D gene TRBD1, 6 bases. Germline values: CDR1 SGHRS, CDR2 YFSETQ. The CDR3 consists of 14 residues. The V end lost 3 bases, the J end lost 8 bases, and 12 bases lay between the germline ends. The CDR3 nucleotides are TGCGCCAGCAGCTCGGAGGGGGTGGATTCACCCCTCCACTTT. This encodes CASSSEGVDSPLHF.

CDR3 protein: CASRVFSGGGTYNEQFF. As DNA, the CDR3 is TGTGCCAGTAGGGTATTCTCGGGCGGGGGAACCTACAATGAGCAGTTCTTC. The chain uses TRBV19 and TRBJ2-1, with 7 bases identical to TRBD2. CDR3 size: 17 residues. The V gene's germline CDR1 is LNHDA and CDR2 SQIVND (reference sequence). V lost 6 bases, J lost 2 bases, and 13 bases stayed unmatched.

The count of this clone is one. DNA for the CDR3: TGTGCCAGCAGCTTAGGAGTTCGTGAGACCCAGTACTTC. Translation gives CASSLGVRETQYF. The rearrangement joins TRBV11-2 to TRBJ2-5; D is unresolved. CDR1 and CDR2 (germline): SGHAT, FQNNGV. The CDR3 consists of 13 residues. Trimming cost V 1 base and J 5 bases, with 8 bases left between them.

The chain employs TRBV20-1 and TRBJ2-7, with TRBD2 as a possible D gene (6 bases). CDR3 length equals 13 residues. Germline V lookup: CDR1 DFQATT, CDR2 SNEGSKA (reference sequence). V gave up 3 bases and J gave up 5 bases, with 14 bases separating them. The CDR3 DNA reads TGCAGTGCTAGTAGTAGCGGCAGTAACGAGCAGTACTTC. Residues: CSASSSGSNEQYF.

The V call is TRBV25-1, the J call TRBJ1-4; unclear D gene. Germline V CDR1 and CDR2: MGHDK, SYGVNS. Trimming left V 3 bases short and J 5 bases short, with 10 bases between. CDR3 length: 14 amino acids. CDR3 sequence reads: CASSDPWANEKLFF. CDR3 nucleotides: TGTGCCAGCAGTGATCCGTGGGCCAATGAAAAACTGTTTTTT.

The chain employs TRBV5-1 and TRBJ2-3; a possible D gene is TRBD1 (5 bases). V was pared by 5 bases and J by 8 bases, with 12 bases between. Germline lookup yields CDR1 SGHRS and CDR2 YFSETQ. The CDR3 is 12 amino acids. Here the CDR3 reads CASSLTVSTQYF. The CDR3 DNA follows: TGCGCCAGCAGTTTGACAGTGTCTACGCAGTATTTT.

CDR3 bases: TGTGCCAGCCCCCCTAGCGGGAGTTTCCCATACAATGAGCAGTTCTTC. It translates to CASPPSGSFPYNEQFF. J is TRBJ2-1 and V is TRBV28, with 10 bases that match TRBD2. J gave up 4 bases and V 8 bases, and 11 bases lay outside the gene matches. Germline V lookup: CDR1 MDHEN, CDR2 SYDVKM. This CDR3 comprises 16 residues.

The table lists this clone with a count of one. The chain employs TRBV7-9 and TRBJ1-4; the D is unclear. V was shortened by 1 base and J by 6 bases, with 12 bases between the two germline ends. The CDR3 runs to 15 residues. Germline CDR1 is SEHNR and CDR2 is FQNEAQ (reference sequence). This chain's CDR3 is CASSLDWSEDEKLFF. The CDR3 bases are TGTGCCAGCAGCTTAGATTGGTCAGAAGATGAAAAACTGTTTTTT.

The chain carries TRBV9 and TRBJ2-1, with 7 nucleotides matching TRBD1. The CDR3 covers 15 residues. Losses at the gene ends were 3 bases for V and 3 bases for J; bases not matched to a gene: 6. Germline lookup yields CDR1 SGDLS and CDR2 YYNGEE. DNA of the CDR3: TGTGCCAGCAGCGAAACAGGGGACCTCTACAATGAGCAGTTCTTC. It specifies CASSETGDLYNEQFF.

The CDR3 sequence is CASSYSFRVDSPLHF. CDR3 nucleotide sequence: TGTGCCAGCAGTTACTCGTTCCGGGTTGATTCACCCCTCCACTTT. V gene TRBV6-5 combines with J gene TRBJ1-6, with D uncertain. The CDR3 has 15 residues. V was clipped by 0 bases and J by 8 bases, with 11 bases between them. Germline lookup yields CDR1 MNHEY and CDR2 SVGAGI.

The rearrangement uses TRBV10-3 and TRBJ2-3; TRBD1 aligns across 8 bases. The V segment lost 5 bases and the J segment 3 bases; nucleotides outside the gene matches: 1. The CDR3 extends over 13 amino acids. The germline V gene has CDR1 ENHRY and CDR2 SYGVKD. CDR3: CAISWTGTDTQYF. Here the CDR3 DNA reads TGTGCCATCAGTTGGACAGGGACAGATACGCAGTATTTT.

V usage is TRBV7-6 and J usage is TRBJ2-7; D gene uncertain. Germline V gene lookup returns CDR1 SGHVS and CDR2 FNYEAQ. The length of the CDR3 is 14 residues. Trimming pared 0 bases from V and 0 bases from J, leaving 6 bases between. In DNA form, the CDR3 reads TGTGCCAGCAGCTTAGCGGCGAGCTCCTACGAGCAGTACTTC. Encoded protein: CASSLAASSYEQYF.

The chain recombines TRBV19 with TRBJ2-7; D unresolved. The CDR3 is made up of 16 amino acids. The ends were cut back, 5 bases at V and 0 bases at J, with 17 bases in the middle. Germline assignment: CDR1 LNHDA and CDR2 SQIVND (reference sequence). Written as DNA, the CDR3 is TGTGCCAGTAGTGCTCTTAGTAGGCGCGGCTCCTACGAGCAGTACTTC. Translation: CASSALSRRGSYEQYF.

This clone was seen a single time. This chain links TRBV7-2 with TRBJ1-5, with D possibly matching TRBD1 (5 bases). This CDR3 has 14 residues. V shed 2 bases and J shed 6 bases, with 11 bases lying between them. Looked up from germline, CDR1 is SGHTA and CDR2 is FQGNSA. The CDR3 is CASSLSGTVQPQHF. The CDR3 DNA reads TGTGCCAGCAGCTTATCGGGGACGGTTCAGCCCCAGCATTTT.

J is TRBJ2-1 and V is TRBV19, with 7 bases identical to TRBD1. This CDR3 contains 13 residues. The junction had 1 base not matched to a gene; V was cut back by 4 bases and J by 4 bases. In germline, CDR1 is LNHDA, CDR2 SQIVND (reference sequence). The CDR3 protein is CASSTDRYNEQFF. For the CDR3, the DNA is TGTGCCAGTAGTACGGACAGGTACAATGAGCAGTTCTTC.

This rearrangement joins TRBV18 to TRBJ2-1; 11 bases agree with TRBD2. The germline gives CDR1 KGHSH, CDR2 LQKENI. Trimming removed 1 base from V and 10 bases from J; junction bases left unmatched: 6. The CDR3 loop spans 15 amino acids. Written as DNA, the CDR3 is TGTGCCAGCTCACCACTTGTCACTAGCGGGAGCGAGCAGTTCTTC. Translated: CASSPLVTSGSEQFF.

This chain joins TRBV3-1 (or the pseudogene TRBV3-2) and TRBJ2-1; the D gene is possibly TRBD1 (7 bases). The germline gives CDR1 LGHDT, CDR2 YNNKEL (reference sequence). The CDR3 has 13 amino acids. V lost 5 bases and J lost 9, with 14 bases in between. The CDR3 DNA follows: TGTGCCAGCAGCTACAGGGGAGGTGGTGAGCAGTTCTTC. Translating it yields CASSYRGGGEQFF.

This chain connects TRBV11-2 to TRBJ2-6; unclear D gene. The germline V and J ends were trimmed by 3 bases and 0 bases, with 9 bases remaining between them. This CDR3 has 16 amino acids. Germline V gene data show CDR1 as SGHAT and CDR2 as FQNNGV. The CDR3 DNA reads as TGTGCCAGCAGCTTGGGATTACCCTCTGGGGCCAACGTCCTGACTTTC. Its translation: CASSLGLPSGANVLTF.